This T cell receptor beta chain was profiled in a study of human T cells and chemical hapten exposure. This clonotype was found many times. The CDR3 sequence is 15 residues long. The J segment lost 5 bases and the V segment lost 2 bases, leaving 7 bases of the junction unmatched. Per germline, CDR1 MNHNY and CDR2 SVGAGI (reference sequence). In TCRdb, the RACE reads were re-called with MiXCR into one record per CDR3 protein. The table lists tens of thousands of distinct CDR3 sequences, less than 6% of them singletons, with 9.5% to 15% in the top ten. The time point here: healthy volunteer bleed at 6 weeks. Someone pulled total RNA out of unfractionated whole blood.

The sample was whole blood. V and J are TRBV6-6 and TRBJ2-5; TRBD2 matches at 8 bases. The TCR was taken from a human donor in good health. Some clones in this sample may be carry-over from other donors' samples. The CDR3 here is CASSYHSGEGETQYF. Here the CDR3 DNA reads TGTGCCAGCAGTTACCATAGCGGGGAAGGGGAGACCCAGTACTTC.